These 21 T cell receptor beta chains share one sample of origin, sequenced in a study of PD-L1 blockade in urothelial cancer. Sequenced by immunoSEQ multiplex PCR; TCRdb stores in-frame clones only, minus some. The table lists under 35,000 clones, 75% to 90% of them singletons. Sample: PBMCs, taken around atezolizumab (anti-PD-L1) treatment. The receptors were gathered from a man in his fifties with urothelial cancer.

This rearrangement joins TRBV30 to TRBJ2-3; TRBD1 matches 8 bases. CDR1 and CDR2 (germline): GTSNPN, SVGIG (reference sequence). V dropped 5 bases and J dropped 3; count of bases not matched to a gene: 7. This CDR3 comprises 14 residues. CDR3: CAWEPTGETDTQYF. CDR3 DNA: TGTGCCTGGGAACCGACAGGGGAAACAGATACGCAGTATTTT.

This rearrangement joins TRBV6-5 to TRBJ2-7, with a possible D match to TRBD1 (5 bases). The V gene lost 0 bases and the J gene lost 5 bases, with 14 bases spanning the gap. This CDR3 region has 15 residues. Per the germline V gene, CDR1 is MNHEY and CDR2 is SVGAGI. CDR3 nucleotide sequence: TGTGCCAGCAGTTACTCAAGGGGCGAGAGCAACGAGCAGTACTTC. This encodes CASSYSRGESNEQYF.

The V call is TRBV12-5, the J call TRBJ2-3, with unresolved D. Trimming removed 4 bases from V and 4 bases from J, with 15 bases in between. Looked up from germline, CDR1 is LGHNT and CDR2 is FRNRAP. The CDR3 contains 15 residues. CDR3 nucleotides: TGTGCTAGTGGTTCGCCTAGAGTGTATTCAGATACGCAGTATTTT. This encodes CASGSPRVYSDTQYF.

This clone showed up just once. The chain recombines TRBV30 with TRBJ1-6; D perhaps matches TRBD1 (5 bases). The CDR3 sequence is 14 residues long. Germline V gives CDR1 GTSNPN, CDR2 SVGIG (reference sequence). Trimming removed 2 bases at V and 9 bases at J, with 14 bases between. CDR3 amino acids: CAWSFDRLGSPLHF. In nucleotides, the CDR3 is TGTGCCTGGAGTTTCGACAGATTGGGTTCACCCCTCCACTTT. The complete variable domain, with remaining parts taken from reference TRBV30 and TRBJ1-6, reads SQTIHQWPATLVQPVGSPLSLECTVEGTSNPNLYWYRQAAGRGLQLLFYSVGIGQISSEVPQNLSASRPQDRQFILSSKKLLLSDSGFYLCAWSFDRLGSPLHFGNGTRLTVT.

The DNA for the CDR3 is TGCGCCAGCAGCCTCACTAGCGCCGGCACCGGGGAGCTGTTTTTT. As protein: CASSLTSAGTGELFF. The chain is built from TRBV5-1 and TRBJ2-2; 7 bases align to TRBD2. Per germline, CDR1 SGHRS and CDR2 YFSETQ. This CDR3 is built from 15 residues. J gave up 4 bases and V 4 bases, and 7 bases lay outside the gene matches.

The chain combines TRBV28 with TRBJ2-3; 12 bases are a match to TRBD2. The CDR3 is 18 residues long. With V trimmed by 6 bases and J by 2 bases, 12 bases remained unmatched. Germline values: CDR1 MDHEN, CDR2 SYDVKM. The CDR3 nucleotides read TGTGCCAGCAGCCGAACTAGCGGGAGGAGCGCATCCACAGATACGCAGTATTTT. Translating it yields CASSRTSGRSASTDTQYF.

This rearrangement joins TRBV11-2 to TRBJ2-1; 10 bases agree with TRBD2. Trimming at V came to 6 bases and at J to 6 bases, leaving 8 bases not matched to a gene. This CDR3 spans 15 amino acids. CDR1 and CDR2 (germline): SGHAT, FQNNGV. The CDR3 protein is CASRTLAGAANEQFF. Written as DNA, the CDR3 is TGTGCCAGCAGGACGCTAGCGGGAGCGGCCAATGAGCAGTTCTTC.

The chain is built from TRBV6-4 and TRBJ2-1; D perhaps matches TRBD2 (6 bases). Germline CDR1 MRHNA, CDR2 SNTAGT. The CDR3 has 13 amino acids. Trimming pared 3 bases from V and 3 bases from J, leaving 6 bases between. The chain's CDR3 is CASSETSYNEQFF. Here the CDR3 DNA reads TGTGCCAGCAGTGAGACTAGCTACAATGAGCAGTTCTTC.

This clone occurred once. The rearrangement joins TRBV30 to TRBJ2-7; 10 bases are shared with TRBD1. Trimming at V came to 5 bases and at J to 2 bases, leaving 0 bases not matched to a gene. The germline CDR1 and CDR2 sequences are GTSNPN and SVGIG (reference sequence). CDR3 length: 12 residues. CDR3 in amino acids: CAWGQGAYEQYF. The CDR3 DNA reads as TGTGCCTGGGGACAGGGGGCCTACGAGCAGTACTTC.

The rearrangement joins TRBV29-1 to TRBJ2-3; 7 bases match TRBD2. After removal of 4 bases from V and 3 bases from J, the junction contained 13 bases not matched to a gene. The CDR3 length is 16 residues. CDR1 is SQVTM and CDR2 is ANQGSEA in the germline V gene. The CDR3 spells CSVVKEDRGGTDTQYF. Here the CDR3 DNA reads TGCAGCGTTGTAAAGGAAGACCGGGGAGGGACAGATACGCAGTATTTT.

This clone is classed as medium-sized. This sequence joins TRBV5-4 and TRBJ2-5, with D perhaps matching TRBD2 (5 bases). Germline CDR1 is SGHNT and CDR2 is YYREEE (reference sequence). The CDR3 is made up of 12 amino acids. The V end was cut by 6 bases, the J end by 5 bases, with 11 bases between. The CDR3 spells CASNQRGETQYF. CDR3 nucleotides: TGTGCCAGCAACCAGCGAGGGGAGACCCAGTACTTC.

The V and J genes are TRBV18 and TRBJ2-7, with 9 nucleotides matching TRBD2. CDR3 size: 16 residues. V lost 0 bases and J lost 0; bases outside the gene matches: 3. CDR1 and CDR2 from the germline V gene are KGHSH and LQKENI. CDR3 sequence reads: CASSPPGLATSYEQYF. The CDR3 bases are TGTGCCAGCTCACCACCGGGACTAGCAACCTCCTACGAGCAGTACTTC.

The J gene is TRBJ2-7, the V gene TRBV14; 7 bases align to TRBD2. Germline CDR1 and CDR2: SGHDN and FVKESK. The ends lost 0 bases at V and 3 bases at J; junction bases unmatched: 14. CDR3 size: 18 residues. The CDR3 reads CASSQEPTAGRYYYEQYF. CDR3 coding DNA: TGTGCCAGCAGCCAAGAACCAACAGCGGGAAGGTACTACTACGAGCAGTACTTC.

The chain employs TRBV9 and TRBJ1-1, with D tentatively TRBD1 (5 bases). Trimming removed 3 bases at V and 4 bases at J, with 7 bases between. Germline V gene lookup returns CDR1 SGDLS and CDR2 YYNGEE. The CDR3 is 12 residues long. The chain's CDR3 is CASSGRGTEAFF. CDR3 nucleotides: TGTGCCAGCAGCGGGAGGGGCACTGAAGCTTTCTTT.

The chain is built from TRBV5-1 and TRBJ2-1; 14 bases agree with TRBD2. The germline V gene has CDR1 SGHRS and CDR2 YFSETQ. The CDR3 sequence is 16 residues long. The J segment lost 8 bases and the V segment lost 6 bases, leaving 10 bases of the junction unmatched. In nucleotides, the CDR3 is TGCGCCAGCACACGACTAGCGGGGGGGCCGGGAGATGAGCAGTTCTTC. Protein sequence: CASTRLAGGPGDEQFF.

The chain has TRBV9 and TRBJ2-1, with TRBD2 matching 7 bases. The ends lost 4 bases at V and 2 bases at J; junction bases unmatched: 12. Germline V gene sequence: CDR1 SGDLS, CDR2 YYNGEE. This CDR3 comprises 17 residues. The CDR3 is CASSPHQRAGAYNEQFF. CDR3 in DNA: TGTGCCAGCAGCCCGCACCAGAGGGCGGGGGCCTACAATGAGCAGTTCTTC.

This chain uses TRBV27 with TRBJ2-5; 7 nucleotides line up with TRBD2. The trim removed 6 bases at V and 5 bases at J, leaving 6 bases unmatched. The germline CDR1 and CDR2 sequences are MNHEY and SMNVEV (reference sequence). The CDR3 totals 13 residues. The CDR3 DNA reads as TGTGCCAGCAGCCGGTTCGGGGGGGAGACCCAGTACTTC. It yields the protein CASSRFGGETQYF.

This clone was seen a few times. The CDR3 DNA reads TGTGCCAGCAGCGTAGGCGGGACGGGGTCCTCCTACGAGCAGTACTTC. Translating it yields CASSVGGTGSSYEQYF. V is TRBV9 and J is TRBJ2-7, with a weak D call TRBD2 (6 bases). The V and J ends lost 0 bases and 0 bases respectively, with 13 bases between them. The germline V gene encodes CDR1 SGDLS and CDR2 YYNGEE. The CDR3 length is 16 residues.

V is TRBV7-9 and J is TRBJ2-1, with 15 bases aligning to TRBD2. CDR1 is SEHNR, CDR2 FQNEAQ, per germline (reference sequence). The CDR3 loop spans 17 amino acids. J lost 5 bases, V lost 2 bases, and 4 bases had no gene match. The CDR3 loop reads CASSLRTSGGENNEQFF. In DNA form, the CDR3 reads TGTGCCAGCAGCTTAAGGACTAGCGGGGGGGAGAACAATGAGCAGTTCTTC. Supplemented by reference TRBV7-9 and TRBJ2-1, the full variable domain reads DTGVSQNPRHKITKRGQNVTFRCDPISEHNRLYWYRQTLGQGPEFLTYFQNEAQLEKSRLLSDRFSAERPKGSFSTLEIQRTEQGDSAMYLCASSLRTSGGENNEQFFGPGTRLTVL.

This chain joins TRBV27 and TRBJ1-5; 9 bases are a match to TRBD1. There are 16 residues in the CDR3. V gave up 8 bases and J gave up 3 bases; unmatched junction bases: 11. Per germline, CDR1 MNHEY and CDR2 SMNVEV (reference sequence). The CDR3 sequence is CASRHDGDRDNQPQHF. The DNA for the CDR3 is TGTGCCAGCCGACACGACGGGGACAGGGACAATCAGCCCCAGCATTTT.

This rearrangement joins TRBV6-1 to TRBJ2-5; 14 bases are a match to TRBD2. Germline V gene lookup returns CDR1 MNHNS and CDR2 SASEGT. The junction had 8 bases not matched to a gene; V was cut back by 4 bases and J by 4 bases. This CDR3 has 17 amino acids. The CDR3 bases are TGTGCCAGCAGTGCGACTAGCGGGGGGGCCTTGAGAGAGACCCAGTACTTC. It codes for CASSATSGGALRETQYF.